This is a list of T cell receptor beta chains from one sample in a study of T-cell memory formation after mild COVID-19. Each CDR3 protein is one row after TCRdb ran MiXCR on the 5' RACE reads. The table includes about 55,000 distinct CDR3 sequences, roughly 9.5% detected once. Sequenced material: PBMCs or a T cell subset sorted from them (not recorded which). The source of these receptors is a man aged 18 to 30 who had mild COVID-19 (a few samples of this study predate the infection). Cell type and time point are not known. Both conserved end residues are part of each CDR3. D genes are given only for firm matches. Clone size is stated in some rows and not others, as once, few, many or a class when expanded.

J gene	V gene	D gene	clone size	CDR3 protein	CDR3 DNA
TRBJ1-3	TRBV12-3/TRBV12-4	-	-	CASSGAGLGNTIYF	TGTGCCAGCAGTGGGGCCGGTTTAGGAAACACCATATATTTT
TRBJ1-3	TRBV28	-	few	CASSMGDSGNTIYF	TGTGCCAGCAGTATGGGGGACTCTGGAAACACCATATATTTT
TRBJ2-1	TRBV2	-	-	CASSVRRGDNEQFF	TGTGCCAGCAGTGTTCGGAGGGGGGACAATGAGCAGTTCTTC
TRBJ1-4	TRBV6-2/TRBV6-3	-	many	CASSYPAVRAEKLFF	TGTGCCAGCAGTTACCCAGCGGTACGGGCGGAAAAACTGTTTTTT
TRBJ2-3	TRBV4-2	TRBD2	-	CASSQIAGGDTQYF	TGTGCCAGCAGCCAAATAGCGGGGGGAGATACGCAGTATTTT
TRBJ1-1	TRBV19	-	many	CASLNFAGLGNTEAFF	TGTGCCAGTCTAAACTTTGCAGGGTTGGGGAACACTGAAGCTTTCTTT
TRBJ2-7	TRBV7-9	TRBD2	few	CASSLARGGGEQYF	TGTGCCAGCAGCTTAGCGCGGGGGGGCGGCGAGCAGTACTTC
TRBJ2-5	TRBV7-3	TRBD1	-	CDSSSSGGWRETQYF	TGTGACAGCAGCTCATCAGGGGGCTGGCGCGAGACCCAGTACTTC
TRBJ2-7	TRBV9	-	few	CASSQEAGGREQYF	TGTGCCAGCAGCCAGGAGGCAGGAGGGCGCGAGCAGTACTTC
TRBJ1-1	TRBV7-2	-	few	CASARGTEAFF	TGTGCCAGCGCTCGGGGCACTGAAGCTTTCTTT
TRBJ2-3	TRBV5-1	-	-	CASSLGHGRSTDTQYF	TGCGCCAGCAGCTTGGGGCACGGGCGAAGCACAGATACGCAGTATTTT
TRBJ2-5	TRBV5-1	TRBD1	few	CASIAGTGEETQYF	TGCGCCAGCATAGCCGGGACAGGGGAGGAGACCCAGTACTTC
TRBJ1-1	TRBV6-6	-	few	CASSYSSSGESPEAFF	TGTGCCAGCAGTTACTCGAGTTCAGGGGAGTCGCCTGAAGCTTTCTTT
TRBJ2-5	TRBV10-1	TRBD1	-	CASSDGTGMTQYF	TGCGCCAGCAGTGACGGGACAGGGATGACCCAGTACTTC
TRBJ2-5	TRBV20-1	TRBD2	many	CSAVGLGGWETQYF	TGCAGTGCAGTCGGACTAGGAGGTTGGGAGACCCAGTACTTC
TRBJ2-2	TRBV6-5	TRBD1	few	CASSYSNRGHGTGELFF	TGTGCCAGCAGTTACTCGAACAGGGGGCACGGCACCGGGGAGCTGTTTTTT
TRBJ2-5	TRBV7-2	-	few	CASSPRVLETQYF	TGTGCCAGCAGCCCCAGGGTTTTGGAGACCCAGTACTTC
TRBJ2-1	TRBV5-1	TRBD2	-	CASRASGGPTNEQFF	TGCGCCAGCAGGGCGAGCGGGGGGCCAACGAATGAGCAGTTCTTC
TRBJ1-1	TRBV18	-	-	CASSLGQKNTEAFF	TGTGCCAGCTCATTGGGGCAAAAGAACACTGAAGCTTTCTTT
TRBJ2-7	TRBV5-4	-	-	CASSLGLQGYEQYF	TGTGCCAGCAGCCTGGGCCTACAGGGCTACGAGCAGTACTTC
TRBJ1-2	TRBV12-3/TRBV12-4	TRBD1	-	CASILTGAYGYTF	TGTGCCAGCATCCTGACAGGGGCGTATGGCTACACCTTC
TRBJ2-5	TRBV3-1	-	-	CASSQDWQGLQETQYF	TGTGCCAGCAGCCAAGATTGGCAGGGCCTCCAAGAGACCCAGTACTTC
TRBJ2-3	TRBV12-3/TRBV12-4	-	many	CASSLGGRDTQYF	TGTGCCAGCAGTTTGGGGGGGCGGGATACGCAGTATTTT
TRBJ2-1	TRBV29-1	-	many	CSVEDRYIHEQFF	TGCAGCGTTGAAGATCGATACATCCATGAGCAGTTCTTC
TRBJ2-4	TRBV7-2	-	many	CASRPQGAKNIQYF	TGTGCCAGCAGACCTCAGGGCGCCAAAAACATTCAGTACTTC
TRBJ1-5	TRBV7-8	TRBD1	-	CASSVRQGRRNQPQHF	TGTGCCAGCAGCGTACGACAGGGGAGAAGGAATCAGCCCCAGCATTTT
TRBJ1-1	TRBV28	-	-	CASSLSVMNTEAFF	TGTGCCAGCAGTTTGTCGGTAATGAACACTGAAGCTTTCTTT
TRBJ2-5	TRBV4-2	-	once	CASSQDGAGGAGQETQYF	TGTGCCAGCAGCCAAGACGGGGCCGGGGGCGCCGGCCAAGAGACCCAGTACTTC
TRBJ1-1	TRBV19	-	few	CASTSGFGNTEAFF	TGTGCCAGCACCTCGGGTTTTGGGAACACTGAAGCTTTCTTT
TRBJ1-2	TRBV7-2	-	few	CASTTTDYGYTF	TGTGCCAGCACAACGACAGACTATGGCTACACCTTC
TRBJ2-1	TRBV29-1	-	-	CSVARPGRGTVSSYNEQFF	TGCAGCGTTGCCCGCCCCGGGCGTGGGACCGTGAGCTCCTACAATGAGCAGTTCTTC
TRBJ2-7	TRBV29-1	-	-	CSVGGSFSYEQYF	TGCAGCGTTGGGGGGTCTTTCTCCTACGAGCAGTACTTC
TRBJ2-5	TRBV7-2	TRBD2	-	CASSSAAGGQETQYF	TGTGCCAGCAGCTCCGCAGCGGGGGGCCAAGAGACCCAGTACTTC
TRBJ2-6	TRBV12-3/TRBV12-4	-	many	CASTLMGIVSGANVLTF	TGTGCCAGCACCCTGATGGGTATAGTCTCTGGGGCCAACGTCCTGACTTTC
TRBJ2-1	TRBV7-6	-	-	CASSLAAELANEQFF	TGTGCCAGCAGCTTAGCGGCGGAATTAGCCAATGAGCAGTTCTTC
TRBJ1-5	TRBV12-3/TRBV12-4	-	-	CASSLQGMANQPQHF	TGTGCCAGCAGTTTACAGGGAATGGCCAATCAGCCCCAGCATTTT
TRBJ2-5	TRBV6-5	-	many	CASSSDSSSETQYF	TGTGCCAGCAGTTCGGACTCCTCCTCGGAGACCCAGTACTTC
TRBJ1-6	TRBV4-3	-	many	CASSQDTPTPGSYNSPLHF	TGCGCCAGCAGCCAAGATACTCCAACACCAGGATCCTATAATTCACCCCTCCACTTT
TRBJ2-1	TRBV4-2	-	many	CASRGGRYEQFF	TGTGCCAGCAGGGGGGGGCGCTATGAGCAGTTCTTC
TRBJ2-6	TRBV20-1	TRBD1	once	CSAMDRGPGANVMTF	TGCAGTGCTATGGACAGGGGGCCTGGGGCCAACGTCATGACTTTC